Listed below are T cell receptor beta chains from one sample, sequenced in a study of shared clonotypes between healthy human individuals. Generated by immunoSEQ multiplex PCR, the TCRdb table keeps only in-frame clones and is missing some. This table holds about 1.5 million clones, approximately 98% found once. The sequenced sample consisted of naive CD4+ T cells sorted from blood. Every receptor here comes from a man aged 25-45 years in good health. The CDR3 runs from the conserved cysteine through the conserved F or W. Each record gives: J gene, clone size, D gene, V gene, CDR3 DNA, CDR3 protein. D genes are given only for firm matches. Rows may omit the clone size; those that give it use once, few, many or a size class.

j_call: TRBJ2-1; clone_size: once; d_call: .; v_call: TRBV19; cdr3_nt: TGTGCCAGTAGTATTGGGCCAGCAAAGTTCTTC; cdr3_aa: CASSIGPAKFF
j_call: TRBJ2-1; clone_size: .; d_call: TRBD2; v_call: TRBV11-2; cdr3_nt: TGTGCCAGCAGCTTAGGGACTAGCGGGACCCATGAGCAGTTCTTC; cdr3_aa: CASSLGTSGTHEQFF
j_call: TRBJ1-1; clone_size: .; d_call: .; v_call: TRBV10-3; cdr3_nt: TGTGCCATCAGGGGGGGCACGAACACTGAAGCTTTCTTT; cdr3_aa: CAIRGGTNTEAFF
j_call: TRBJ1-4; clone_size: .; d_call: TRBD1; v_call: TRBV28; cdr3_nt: TGTGCCAGCAGTCTCGGGACAGGTGAAAAACTGTTTTTT; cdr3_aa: CASSLGTGEKLFF
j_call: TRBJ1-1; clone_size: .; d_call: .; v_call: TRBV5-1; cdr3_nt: TGCGCCAGCAGCCACGAACAGGACAGCCATGAAGCTTTCTTT; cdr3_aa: CASSHEQDSHEAFF
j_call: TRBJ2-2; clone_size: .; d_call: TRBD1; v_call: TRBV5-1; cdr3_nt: TGCGCCAGCAGCTTGGTTACAGGGGACACCGGGGAGCTGTTTTTT; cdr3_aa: CASSLVTGDTGELFF
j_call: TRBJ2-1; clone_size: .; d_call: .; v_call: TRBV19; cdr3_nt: TGTGCCAGTAATCAGGGGTCGGGAGAGCAGTTCTTC; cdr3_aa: CASNQGSGEQFF
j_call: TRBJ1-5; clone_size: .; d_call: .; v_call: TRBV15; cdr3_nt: TGTGCCACCAGCGACTCAGGGGTGCAGCCCCAGCATTTT; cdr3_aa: CATSDSGVQPQHF
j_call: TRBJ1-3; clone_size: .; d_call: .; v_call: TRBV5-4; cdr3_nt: TGTGCCAGCAGCCCCGGCTCCCCCTCTGGAAACACCATATATTTT; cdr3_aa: CASSPGSPSGNTIYF
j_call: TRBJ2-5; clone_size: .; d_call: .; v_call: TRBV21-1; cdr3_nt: TGTGCCAGCACGTGCGGGACAGGGGGTTCTTGGGAAGAGACCCAGTACTTC; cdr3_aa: CASTCGTGGSWEETQYF
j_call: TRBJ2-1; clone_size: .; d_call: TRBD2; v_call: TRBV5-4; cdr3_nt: TGTGCCAGCAGCTTAACTAGCGGGAGGGACAGCTCCTACAATGAGCAGTTCTTC; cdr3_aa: CASSLTSGRDSSYNEQFF
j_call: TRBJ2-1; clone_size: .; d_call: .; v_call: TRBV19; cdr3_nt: TGTGCCAGTACCCCTAAACAGTTCTCGTACAATGAGCAGTTCTTC; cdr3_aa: CASTPKQFSYNEQFF
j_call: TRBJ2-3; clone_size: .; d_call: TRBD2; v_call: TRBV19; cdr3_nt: TGTGCCAGTAGTATCTCTGCGGGAGGGCCTGAAGATACGCAGTATTTT; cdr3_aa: CASSISAGGPEDTQYF
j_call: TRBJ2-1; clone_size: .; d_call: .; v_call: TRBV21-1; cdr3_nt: TGTGCCAGACTCACGTGGCGGGAGTCGGCATTATTTGGAGACAATGAGCAGTTCTTC; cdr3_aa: CARLTWRESALFGDNEQFF
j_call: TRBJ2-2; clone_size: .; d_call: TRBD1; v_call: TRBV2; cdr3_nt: TGTGCCAGCAGTGTGGACAGGGGCACCGGGGAGCTGTTTTTT; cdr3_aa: CASSVDRGTGELFF
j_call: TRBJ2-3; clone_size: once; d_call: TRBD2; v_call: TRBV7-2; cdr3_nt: TGTGCCAGCAGCCCTGCGGCCAGCGGGGGCACAGATACGCAGTATTTT; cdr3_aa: CASSPAASGGTDTQYF
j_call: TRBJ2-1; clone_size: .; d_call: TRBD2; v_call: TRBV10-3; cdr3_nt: TGTGCCACGACGGGACTAGCGGGACCTCTCTCCTACAATGAGCAGTTCTTC; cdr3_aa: CATTGLAGPLSYNEQFF
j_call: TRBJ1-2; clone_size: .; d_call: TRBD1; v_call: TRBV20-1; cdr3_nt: TGCATGACAGGGGGCTATCTTGGCTACACCTTC; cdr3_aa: CMTGGYLGYTF
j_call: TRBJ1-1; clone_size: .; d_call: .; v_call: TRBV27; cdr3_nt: TGTGCCAGCAGTCAACTTAGGAACACTGAAGCTTTCTTT; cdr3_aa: CASSQLRNTEAFF
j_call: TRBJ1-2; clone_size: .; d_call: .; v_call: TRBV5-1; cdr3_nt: TGCGCCAGCAGCTTGGATTTGCGGGCTCCTAACTATGGCTACACCTTC; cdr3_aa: CASSLDLRAPNYGYTF
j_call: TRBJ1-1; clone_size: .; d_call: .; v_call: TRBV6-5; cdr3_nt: TGTGCCAGCAGTTACTCTCCGGGAATGGTCACTGAAGCTTTCTTT; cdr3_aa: CASSYSPGMVTEAFF
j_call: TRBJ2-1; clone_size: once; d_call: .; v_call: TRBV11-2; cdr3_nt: TGTGCCAGCAGCTTAGTTTTTCGGGCTAGCTTTTACAATGAGCAGTTCTTC; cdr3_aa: CASSLVFRASFYNEQFF
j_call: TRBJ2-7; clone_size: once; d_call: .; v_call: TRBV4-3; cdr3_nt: TGCGCCAGCAGCCAGTCTTGGGACGGCTACGAGCAGTACTTC; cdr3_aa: CASSQSWDGYEQYF
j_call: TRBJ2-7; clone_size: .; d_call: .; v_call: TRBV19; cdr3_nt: TGTGCCAGTAGTATAGGAGGGACCTACGAGCAGTACTTC; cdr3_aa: CASSIGGTYEQYF
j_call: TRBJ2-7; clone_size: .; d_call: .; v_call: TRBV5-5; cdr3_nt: TGTGCCAGCAGCTCCGACACCAACTCCTACGAGCAGTACTTC; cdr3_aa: CASSSDTNSYEQYF
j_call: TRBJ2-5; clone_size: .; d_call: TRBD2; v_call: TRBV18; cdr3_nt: TGTGCCAGCTCACCCGAGGGAGGGGAGACCCAGTACTTC; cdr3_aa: CASSPEGGETQYF
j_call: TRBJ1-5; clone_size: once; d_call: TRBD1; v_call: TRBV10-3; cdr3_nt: TGTGCCATCAGGTCCGGGACAGGGGGCAATCAGCCCCAGCATTTT; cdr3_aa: CAIRSGTGGNQPQHF
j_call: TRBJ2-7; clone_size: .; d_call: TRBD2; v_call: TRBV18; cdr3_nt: TGTGCCAGCTCAGGGACTAGCCAGTCCTACGAGCAGTACTTC; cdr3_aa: CASSGTSQSYEQYF
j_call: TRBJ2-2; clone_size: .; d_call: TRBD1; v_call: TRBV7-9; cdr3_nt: TGTGCCAGCAGCTTGGCCCGACAGGGGAAGGGCACCGGGGAGCTGTTTTTT; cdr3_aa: CASSLARQGKGTGELFF
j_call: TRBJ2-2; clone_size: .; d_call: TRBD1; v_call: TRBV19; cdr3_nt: TGTGCCAGTAGTATCCTGGGTGGGACAGGGCACGGGGAGCTGTTTTTT; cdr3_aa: CASSILGGTGHGELFF
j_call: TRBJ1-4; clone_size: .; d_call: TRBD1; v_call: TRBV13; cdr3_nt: TGTGCCAGCAGCTTCGGGACAGGGAGGAATGAAAAACTGTTTTTT; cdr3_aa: CASSFGTGRNEKLFF
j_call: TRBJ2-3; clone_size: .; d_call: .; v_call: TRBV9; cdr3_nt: TGTGCCAGCAGCGTAGGGGCAGTAGCTAGCACAGATACGCAGTATTTT; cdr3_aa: CASSVGAVASTDTQYF
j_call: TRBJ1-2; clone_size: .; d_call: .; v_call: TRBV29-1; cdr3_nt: TGCAGCGTCGGTAGGACATGGCGAGATGGCTACACCTTC; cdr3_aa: CSVGRTWRDGYTF
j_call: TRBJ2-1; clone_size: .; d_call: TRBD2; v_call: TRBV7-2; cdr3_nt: TGTGCCAGCAGCTTAGACCTAGCGGGAGGGAATGAGCAGTTCTTC; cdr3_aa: CASSLDLAGGNEQFF
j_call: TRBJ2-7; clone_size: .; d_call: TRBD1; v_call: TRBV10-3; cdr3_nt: TGTGCCATCAGTGTCTTCGCCACAGGGGGCAGCTACGAGCAGTACTTC; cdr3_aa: CAISVFATGGSYEQYF
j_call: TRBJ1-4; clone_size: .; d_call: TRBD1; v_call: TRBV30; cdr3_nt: TGTGCCTGGAGCGGGACAGGGGGCGACGAAAAACTGTTTTTT; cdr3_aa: CAWSGTGGDEKLFF
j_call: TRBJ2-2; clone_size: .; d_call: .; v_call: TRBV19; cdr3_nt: TGTGCCAGTAGTGCCCGGGCCGGGGAGCTGTTTTTT; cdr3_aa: CASSARAGELFF
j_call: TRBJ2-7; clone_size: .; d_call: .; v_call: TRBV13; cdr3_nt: TGTGCCAGCAGCTTTGGGGACCCAGGAGGGAGCGAGCAGTACTTC; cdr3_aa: CASSFGDPGGSEQYF
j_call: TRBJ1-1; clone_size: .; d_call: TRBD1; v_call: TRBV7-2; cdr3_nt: TGTGCCAGCAGCCAATACAGGGGGAGGTTCGCTGAAGCTTTCTTT; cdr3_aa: CASSQYRGRFAEAFF
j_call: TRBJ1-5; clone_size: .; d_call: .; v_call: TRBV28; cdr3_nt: TGTGCCAGCAGCCCACGGGGGCAGCCCCAGCATTTT; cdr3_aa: CASSPRGQPQHF
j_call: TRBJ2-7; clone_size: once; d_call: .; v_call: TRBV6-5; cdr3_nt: TGTGCCAGCAGTTACGCCCACGAGCAGTACTTC; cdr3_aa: CASSYAHEQYF
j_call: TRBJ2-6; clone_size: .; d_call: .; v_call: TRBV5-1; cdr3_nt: TGCGCCAGCAGCTTGGGAGGAACTGGGGCCAACGTCCTGACTTTC; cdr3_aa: CASSLGGTGANVLTF
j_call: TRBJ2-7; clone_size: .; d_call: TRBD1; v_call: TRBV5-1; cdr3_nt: TGCGCCAGCAGCTTGGGGACAGGGGGCGCCTACGAGCAGTACTTC; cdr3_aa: CASSLGTGGAYEQYF
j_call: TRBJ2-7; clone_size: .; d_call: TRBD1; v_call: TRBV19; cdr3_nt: TGTGCCAGTAGCCGAATGGGGACAGGGGGCGAGCAGTACTTC; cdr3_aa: CASSRMGTGGEQYF
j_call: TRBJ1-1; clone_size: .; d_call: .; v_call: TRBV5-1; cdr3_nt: TGCGCCAGCAGCCCTAGGACAGCCGAGGAAGCTTTCTTT; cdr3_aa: CASSPRTAEEAFF
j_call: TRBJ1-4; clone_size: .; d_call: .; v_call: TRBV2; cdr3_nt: TGTGCCAGCCGGACCGAGGTTGAAAAACTGTTTTTT; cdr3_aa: CASRTEVEKLFF
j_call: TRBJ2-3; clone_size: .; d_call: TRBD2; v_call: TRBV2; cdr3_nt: TGTGCCAGCAGAATATGGCGGGAGAGCGGCGGAACAGATACGCAGTATTTT; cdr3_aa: CASRIWRESGGTDTQYF
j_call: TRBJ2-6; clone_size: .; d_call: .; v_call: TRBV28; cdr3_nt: TGTGCCAGCAGTTTTCCAGGGGCCCGGGGATCTGGGGCCAACGTCCTGACTTTC; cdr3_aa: CASSFPGARGSGANVLTF
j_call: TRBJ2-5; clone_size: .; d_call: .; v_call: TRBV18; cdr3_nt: TGTGCCAGCTCATTCGGAGGCAAAGAGACCCAGTACTTC; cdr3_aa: CASSFGGKETQYF
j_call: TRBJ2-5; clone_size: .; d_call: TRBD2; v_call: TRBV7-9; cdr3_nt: TGTGCCAGCAGTCCGGACCCCGCGGGGGGGAGGGAGACCCAGTACTTC; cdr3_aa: CASSPDPAGGRETQYF
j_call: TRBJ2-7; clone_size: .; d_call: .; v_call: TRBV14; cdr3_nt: TGTGCCAGCAGCCCACAGACCGGGGCAGTTCTTAGCTCCTACGAGCAGTACTTC; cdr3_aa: CASSPQTGAVLSSYEQYF
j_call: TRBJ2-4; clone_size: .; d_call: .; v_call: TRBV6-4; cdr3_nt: TGTGCCAGCAGTGATCGAGAAGGGCTACGCGAAAACATTCAGTACTTC; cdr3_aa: CASSDREGLRENIQYF
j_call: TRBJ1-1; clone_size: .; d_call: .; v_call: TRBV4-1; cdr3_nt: TGCGCCAGCAGCCAAGCGGTCAGGGAGAACACTGAAGCTTTCTTT; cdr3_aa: CASSQAVRENTEAFF
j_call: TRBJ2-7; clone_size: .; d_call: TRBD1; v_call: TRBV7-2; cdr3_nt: TGTGCCAGCAGCATCCTCCGGGACAGCTACGAGCAGTACTTC; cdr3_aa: CASSILRDSYEQYF
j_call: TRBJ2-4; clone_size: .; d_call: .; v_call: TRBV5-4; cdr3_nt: TGTGCCAGCAGCTTTAGGTTAAGCCATCTAGCCAAAAACATTCAGTACTTC; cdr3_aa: CASSFRLSHLAKNIQYF